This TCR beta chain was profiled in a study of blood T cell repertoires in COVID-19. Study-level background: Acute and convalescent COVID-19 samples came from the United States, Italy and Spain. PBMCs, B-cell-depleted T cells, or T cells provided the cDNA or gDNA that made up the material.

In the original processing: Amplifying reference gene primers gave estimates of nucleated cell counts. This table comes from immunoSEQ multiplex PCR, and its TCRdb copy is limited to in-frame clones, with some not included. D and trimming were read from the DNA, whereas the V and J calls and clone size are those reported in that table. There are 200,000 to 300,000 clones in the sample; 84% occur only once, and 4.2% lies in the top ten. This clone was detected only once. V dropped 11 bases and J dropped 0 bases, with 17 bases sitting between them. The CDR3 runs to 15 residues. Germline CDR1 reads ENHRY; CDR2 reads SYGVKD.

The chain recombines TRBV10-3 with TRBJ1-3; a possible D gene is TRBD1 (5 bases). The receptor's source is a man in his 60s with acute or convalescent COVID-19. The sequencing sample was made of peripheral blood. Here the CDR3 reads CAFKGQGGSGNTIYF. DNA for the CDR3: TGTGCCTTCAAGGGGCAAGGCGGCTCTGGAAACACCATATATTTT.